This T cell receptor beta chain was found in a study of cytomegalovirus exposure and HLA in healthy donors. For the study at large: The same platform used for the roughly 650 first-cohort repertoires was also used for the 100 to 150 validation repertoires, as a later analysis reported.

This CDR3 is built from 14 residues. Between the trimmed V and J ends, which lost 5 bases and 0 bases, there was a span of 8 bases. From germline, CDR1 is SNHLY and CDR2 FYNNEI. Sequenced by immunoSEQ multiplex PCR; TCRdb stores in-frame clones only, minus some. The data show 90,000 to 110,000 clones, 86% seen once. Whole-study findings and limits: Diagnosis of cytomegalovirus status made by the classifier reportedly showed high specificity and sensitivity. While the bulk of TCR sequences proved rare, some public TCRs turned up in many donors. The study flagged about 150 TCR beta chains as cytomegalovirus-associated.

Comments on this clone: Its antigen is still unknown.

V gene TRBV2 combines with J gene TRBJ1-3, with no clear D. The sample was PBMCs. The clonotype comes from a woman in her late teens or twenties in good health and CMV-seropositive. In DNA form, the CDR3 reads TGTGCCAGCAGTACAGACGACTCTGGAAACACCATATATTTT. Its translation: CASSTDDSGNTIYF. Looking up the rest from reference TRBV2 and TRBJ1-3 gives the full variable domain: EPEVTQTPSHQVTQMGQEVILRCVPISNHLYFYWYRQILGQKVEFLVSFYNNEISEKSEIFDDQFSVERPDGSNFTLKIRSTKLEDSAMYFCASSTDDSGNTIYFGEGSWLTVV.